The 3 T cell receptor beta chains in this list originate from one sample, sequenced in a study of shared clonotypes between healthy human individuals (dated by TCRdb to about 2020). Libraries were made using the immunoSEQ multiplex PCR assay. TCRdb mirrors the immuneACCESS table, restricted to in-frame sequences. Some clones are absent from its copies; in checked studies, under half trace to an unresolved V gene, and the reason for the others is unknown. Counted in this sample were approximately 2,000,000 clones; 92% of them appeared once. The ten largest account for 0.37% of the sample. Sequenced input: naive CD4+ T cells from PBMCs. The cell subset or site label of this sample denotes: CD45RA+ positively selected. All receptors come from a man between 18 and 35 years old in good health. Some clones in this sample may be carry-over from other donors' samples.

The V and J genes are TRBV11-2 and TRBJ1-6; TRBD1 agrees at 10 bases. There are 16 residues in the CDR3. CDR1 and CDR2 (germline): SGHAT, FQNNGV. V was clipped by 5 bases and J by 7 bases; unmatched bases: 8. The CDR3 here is CASSTVSGQGNSPLHF. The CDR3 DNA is TGTGCCAGCAGCACTGTTTCGGGACAGGGGAATTCACCCCTCCACTTT.

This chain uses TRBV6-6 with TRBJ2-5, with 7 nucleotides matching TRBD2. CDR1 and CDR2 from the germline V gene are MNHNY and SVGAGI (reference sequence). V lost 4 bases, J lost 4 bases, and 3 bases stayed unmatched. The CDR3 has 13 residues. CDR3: CASSSSGRETQYF. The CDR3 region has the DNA TGTGCCAGCAGTTCTAGCGGACGAGAGACCCAGTACTTC.

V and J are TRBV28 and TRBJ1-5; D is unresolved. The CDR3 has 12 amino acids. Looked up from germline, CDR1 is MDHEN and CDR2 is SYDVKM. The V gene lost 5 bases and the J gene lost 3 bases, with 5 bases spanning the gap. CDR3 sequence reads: CASSVNNQPQHF. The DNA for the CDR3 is TGTGCCAGCAGTGTTAACAATCAGCCCCAGCATTTT.